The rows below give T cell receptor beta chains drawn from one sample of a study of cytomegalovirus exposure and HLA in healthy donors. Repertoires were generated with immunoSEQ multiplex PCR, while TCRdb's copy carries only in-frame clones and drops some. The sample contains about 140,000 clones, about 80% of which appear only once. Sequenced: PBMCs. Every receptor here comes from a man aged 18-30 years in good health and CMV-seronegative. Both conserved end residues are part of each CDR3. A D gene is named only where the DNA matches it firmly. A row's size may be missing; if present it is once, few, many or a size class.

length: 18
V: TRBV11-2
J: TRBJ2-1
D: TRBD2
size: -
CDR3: CASSLGGAGTSSYNEQFF
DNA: TGTGCCAGCAGCTTAGGGGGCGCTGGGACTAGCTCCTACAATGAGCAGTTCTTC

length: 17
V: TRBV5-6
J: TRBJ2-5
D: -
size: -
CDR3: CASSLQQGVILGETQYF
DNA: TGTGCCAGCAGCTTGCAACAGGGAGTCATTCTGGGGGAGACCCAGTACTTC

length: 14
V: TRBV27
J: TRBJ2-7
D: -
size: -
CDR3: CASSFVPGTYEQYF
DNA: TGTGCCAGCAGTTTTGTCCCAGGGACCTACGAGCAGTACTTC

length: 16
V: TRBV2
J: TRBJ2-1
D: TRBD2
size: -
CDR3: CASSDFGTRIYNEQFF
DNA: TGTGCCAGCAGTGATTTTGGGACTAGGATATACAATGAGCAGTTCTTC

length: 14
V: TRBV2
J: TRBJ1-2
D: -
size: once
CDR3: CASRQGLANYGYTF
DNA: TGTGCCAGCAGACAGGGCCTAGCTAACTATGGCTACACCTTC

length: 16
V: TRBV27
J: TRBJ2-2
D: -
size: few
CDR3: CASSPSTGTHTGELFF
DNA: TGTGCCAGCAGTCCTTCCACCGGGACACACACCGGGGAGCTGTTTTTT

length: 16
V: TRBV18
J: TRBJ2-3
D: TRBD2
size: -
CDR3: CASSPPGLADTDTQYF
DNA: TGTGCCAGCTCACCACCGGGACTAGCGGACACAGATACGCAGTATTTT

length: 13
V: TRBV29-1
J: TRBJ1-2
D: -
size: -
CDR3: CSINRDDLWGYTF
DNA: TGCAGCATTAACAGGGACGACCTATGGGGCTACACCTTC

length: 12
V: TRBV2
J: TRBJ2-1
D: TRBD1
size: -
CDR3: CASSGTGNEQFF
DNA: TGTGCCAGCAGTGGGACAGGCAATGAGCAGTTCTTC

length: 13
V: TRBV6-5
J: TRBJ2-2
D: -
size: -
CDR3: CASSYWADRELFF
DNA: TGTGCCAGCAGTTACTGGGCAGACAGGGAGCTGTTTTTT

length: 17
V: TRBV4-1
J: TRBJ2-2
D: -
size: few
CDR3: CASSPLGGGRGTGELFF
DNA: TGCGCCAGCAGCCCCCTGGGCGGGGGCCGGGGGACCGGGGAGCTGTTTTTT

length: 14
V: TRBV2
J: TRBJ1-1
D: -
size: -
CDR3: CASSGRRMDTEAFF
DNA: TGTGCCAGCAGTGGTAGGAGGATGGACACTGAAGCTTTCTTT

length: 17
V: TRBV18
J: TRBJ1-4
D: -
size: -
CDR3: CASSRLGSGTAPEKLFF
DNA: TGTGCCAGCTCACGGCTGGGGAGCGGGACGGCTCCTGAAAAACTGTTTTTT

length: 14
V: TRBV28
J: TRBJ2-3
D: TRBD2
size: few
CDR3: CASSLSSGSDTQYF
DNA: TGTGCCAGCAGTTTATCTAGCGGGAGCGATACGCAGTATTTT

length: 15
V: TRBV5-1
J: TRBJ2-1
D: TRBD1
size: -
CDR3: CASSLRTGGYNEQFF
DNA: TGCGCCAGCAGCTTGCGGACAGGGGGTTACAATGAGCAGTTCTTC

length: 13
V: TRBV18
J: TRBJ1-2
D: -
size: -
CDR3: CASSLTGNYGYTF
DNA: TGTGCCAGCTCCCTAACAGGGAACTATGGCTACACCTTC

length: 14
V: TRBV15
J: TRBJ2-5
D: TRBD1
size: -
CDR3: CATSKDRGQETQYF
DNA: TGTGCCACCAGCAAAGACAGGGGCCAAGAGACCCAGTACTTC

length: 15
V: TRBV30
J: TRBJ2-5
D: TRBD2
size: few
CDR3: CAWSVPGLAEETQYF
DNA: TGTGCCTGGAGTGTACCCGGACTAGCGGAAGAGACCCAGTACTTC

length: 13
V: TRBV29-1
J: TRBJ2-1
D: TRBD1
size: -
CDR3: CRITGESCNEQFF
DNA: TGCAGGATTACAGGGGAGAGCTGCAATGAGCAGTTCTTC

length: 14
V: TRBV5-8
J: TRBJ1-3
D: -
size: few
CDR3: CASSFDNSGNTIYF
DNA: TGTGCCAGCAGCTTCGACAACTCTGGAAACACCATATATTTT

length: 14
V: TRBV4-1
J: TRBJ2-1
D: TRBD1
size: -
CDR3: CASSQGQGAIEQFF
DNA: TGCGCCAGCAGCCAAGGCCAGGGGGCTATTGAGCAGTTCTTC

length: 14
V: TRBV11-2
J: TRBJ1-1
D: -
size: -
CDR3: CASSHGGVNTEAFF
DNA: TGTGCCAGCAGCCATGGGGGGGTGAACACTGAAGCTTTCTTT

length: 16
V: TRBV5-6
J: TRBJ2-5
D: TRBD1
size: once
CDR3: CASSLNRDRVLKTQYF
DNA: TGTGCCAGCAGCTTAAACCGGGACAGGGTATTGAAGACCCAGTACTTC

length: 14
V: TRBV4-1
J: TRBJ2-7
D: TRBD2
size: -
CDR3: CASRREVSSYEQYF
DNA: TGCGCCAGCAGGCGGGAGGTGAGTTCCTACGAGCAGTACTTC

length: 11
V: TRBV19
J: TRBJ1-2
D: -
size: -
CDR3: CASRTGQIYTF
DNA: TGTGCCAGTAGGACAGGTCAAATCTACACCTTC

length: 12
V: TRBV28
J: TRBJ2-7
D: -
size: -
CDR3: CASTSGVYEQYF
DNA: TGTGCCAGCACCTCGGGGGTTTACGAGCAGTACTTC

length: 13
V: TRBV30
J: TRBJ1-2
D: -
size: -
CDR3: CAWYGRPNYGYTF
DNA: TGTGCCTGGTATGGGCGACCTAACTATGGCTACACCTTC

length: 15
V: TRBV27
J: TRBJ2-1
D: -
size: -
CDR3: CASSTMLSVYNEQFF
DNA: TGTGCCAGCAGCACTATGCTGTCTGTCTACAATGAGCAGTTCTTC

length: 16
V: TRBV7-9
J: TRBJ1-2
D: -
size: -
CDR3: CASSLGEATLGYGYTF
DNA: TGTGCCAGCAGCTTAGGCGAAGCCACTCTCGGCTATGGCTACACCTTC

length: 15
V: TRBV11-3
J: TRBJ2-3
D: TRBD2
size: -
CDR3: CASQPSSGATDTQYF
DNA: TGTGCCAGTCAACCCTCTAGCGGGGCAACAGATACGCAGTATTTT

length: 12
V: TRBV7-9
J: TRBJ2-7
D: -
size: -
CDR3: CSSSPQGYEQYF
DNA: TGTTCCAGCAGCCCACAGGGCTACGAGCAGTACTTC

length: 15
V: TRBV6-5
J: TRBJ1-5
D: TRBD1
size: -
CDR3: CASSYAGGARQPQHF
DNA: TGTGCCAGCAGTTACGCAGGGGGCGCGAGACAGCCCCAGCATTTT

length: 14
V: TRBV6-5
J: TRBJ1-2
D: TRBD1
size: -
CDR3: CASSRQGLGYGYTF
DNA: TGTGCCAGCAGTAGACAGGGGCTGGGCTATGGCTACACCTTC

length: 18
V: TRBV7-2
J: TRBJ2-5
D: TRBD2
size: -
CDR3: CASSLASSGYSLQETQYF
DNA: TGTGCCAGCAGCTTAGCGTCTAGCGGATACTCCCTACAAGAGACCCAGTACTTC

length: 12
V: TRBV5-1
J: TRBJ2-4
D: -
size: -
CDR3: CASSSQGYIQYF
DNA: TGCGCCAGCAGCTCTCAGGGATACATTCAGTACTTC

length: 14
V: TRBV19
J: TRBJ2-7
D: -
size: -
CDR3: CASIGGGVPYEQYF
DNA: TGTGCCAGTATAGGGGGCGGGGTCCCCTACGAGCAGTACTTC

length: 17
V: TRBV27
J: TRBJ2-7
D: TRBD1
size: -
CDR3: CASSLRSDRALSYEQYF
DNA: TGTGCCAGCAGTTTAAGGTCGGACAGGGCCCTCTCCTACGAGCAGTACTTC

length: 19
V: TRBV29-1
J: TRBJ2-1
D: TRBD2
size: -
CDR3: CSVIGKGLAGGSSYNEQFF
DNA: TGCAGCGTGATAGGGAAGGGACTAGCGGGGGGAAGCTCCTACAATGAGCAGTTCTTC

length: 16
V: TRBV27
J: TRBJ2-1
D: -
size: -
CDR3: CASSLSAAVSYNEQFF
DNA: TGTGCCAGCAGTTTATCGGCGGCAGTTTCCTACAATGAGCAGTTCTTC

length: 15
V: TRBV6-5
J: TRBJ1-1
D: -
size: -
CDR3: CASSSFGGVNTEAFF
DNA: TGTGCCAGCAGTTCCTTTGGGGGGGTGAACACTGAAGCTTTCTTT

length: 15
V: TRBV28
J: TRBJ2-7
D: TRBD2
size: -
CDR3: CASSPTSGRAYEQYF
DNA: TGTGCCAGCAGCCCCACTTCAGGGAGGGCCTACGAGCAGTACTTC

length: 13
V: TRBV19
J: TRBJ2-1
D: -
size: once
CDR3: CASSMGQGGEQFF
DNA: TGTGCCAGTAGTATGGGGCAGGGGGGTGAGCAGTTCTTC

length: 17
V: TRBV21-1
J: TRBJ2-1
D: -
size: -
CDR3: CASSKENFRGPYNEQFF
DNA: TGTGCCAGCAGCAAAGAAAATTTCAGGGGTCCCTACAATGAGCAGTTCTTC

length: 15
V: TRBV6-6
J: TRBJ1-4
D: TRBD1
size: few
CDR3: CASLTGGWENEKLFF
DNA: TGTGCCAGTTTAACAGGGGGCTGGGAGAATGAAAAACTGTTTTTT

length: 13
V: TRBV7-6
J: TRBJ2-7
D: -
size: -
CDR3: CASSLRRTYEQYF
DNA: TGTGCCAGCAGCTTACGGCGGACCTACGAGCAGTACTTC

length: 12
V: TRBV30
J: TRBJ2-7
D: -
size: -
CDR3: CAWSYRVNEQYF
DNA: TGTGCCTGGAGCTACAGGGTTAACGAGCAGTACTTC

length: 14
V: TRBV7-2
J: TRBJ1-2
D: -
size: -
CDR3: CASSLYRENYGYTF
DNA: TGTGCCAGCAGCTTATACAGGGAAAACTATGGCTACACCTTC

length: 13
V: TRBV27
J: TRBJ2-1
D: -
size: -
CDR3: CASSPQTDPEQFF
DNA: TGTGCCAGCAGTCCTCAGACAGACCCTGAGCAGTTCTTC

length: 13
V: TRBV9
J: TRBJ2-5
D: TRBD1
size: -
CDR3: CASRGTGQETQYF
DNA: TGTGCCAGCAGGGGGACAGGGCAAGAGACCCAGTACTTC

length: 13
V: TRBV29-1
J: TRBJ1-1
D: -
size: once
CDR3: CSVRKTDYTEAFF
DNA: TGCAGCGTTCGGAAGACGGACTACACTGAAGCTTTCTTT

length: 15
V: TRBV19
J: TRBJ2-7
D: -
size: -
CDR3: CASSAGNRVAYEQYF
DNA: TGTGCCAGTAGTGCCGGCAACAGGGTAGCCTACGAGCAGTACTTC

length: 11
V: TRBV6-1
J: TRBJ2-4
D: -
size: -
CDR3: CASSAQRIQYF
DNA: TGTGCCAGCAGTGCTCAGCGCATTCAGTACTTC

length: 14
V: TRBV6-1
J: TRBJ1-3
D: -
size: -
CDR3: CASSETGNGNTIYF
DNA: TGTGCCAGCAGTGAAACAGGGAACGGAAACACCATATATTTT

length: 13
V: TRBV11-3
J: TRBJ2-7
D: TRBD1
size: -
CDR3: CASRGQGGYEQYF
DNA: TGTGCCAGCAGAGGACAGGGCGGCTACGAGCAGTACTTC

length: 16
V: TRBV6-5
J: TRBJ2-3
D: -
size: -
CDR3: CASSYVAGGGTDTQYF
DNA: TGTGCCAGCAGTTACGTGGCAGGCGGGGGCACAGATACGCAGTATTTT

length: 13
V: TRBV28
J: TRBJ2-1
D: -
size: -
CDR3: CASNGGPGNEQFF
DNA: TGTGCCAGCAACGGGGGACCAGGGAATGAGCAGTTCTTC

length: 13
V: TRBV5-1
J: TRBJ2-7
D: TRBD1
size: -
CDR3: CASSLRQGGEQYF
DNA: TGCGCCAGCAGCTTAAGACAGGGTGGGGAGCAGTACTTC

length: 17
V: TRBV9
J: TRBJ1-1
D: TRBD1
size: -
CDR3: CASSVVGTGGFKAEAFF
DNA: TGTGCCAGCAGCGTAGTCGGGACAGGGGGTTTCAAAGCTGAAGCTTTCTTT

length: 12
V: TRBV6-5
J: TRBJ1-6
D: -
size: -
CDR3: CASSYSGGPLHF
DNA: TGTGCCAGCAGTTACTCGGGAGGGCCCCTCCACTTT